What follows describes a single T cell receptor beta chain. A much larger clone sits a single nucleotide away, making a read error possible. The CDR3 extends over 15 amino acids. Germline-derived CDR1 and CDR2 are SGHNT and YENEEA. This record belongs to a study of blood T cell repertoires in COVID-19. Clones were read by immunoSEQ multiplex PCR, and TCRdb kept only the in-frame ones, dropping some. Here the sample spans under 30,000 clones, approximately 89% being singletons. This TCR was recovered from a man aged 50-59 years with active COVID-19. This chain connects TRBV11-3 to TRBJ1-1; the D is unclear. The source material was peripheral blood. The CDR3 DNA reads TGTGCCAACAGCGCCCGACAAAGGGAGGGCCGTCAAGCTTTCTTT. Encoded protein: CANSARQREGRQAFF.